Listed below are T cell receptor beta chains from one sample, sequenced in a study of CD8+ T cells in alopecia areata. Profiled with immunoSEQ multiplex PCR; TCRdb holds only in-frame clones, not every one. The sample gives 120,000 to 150,000 clones, 82% of which show up once; more than 20% is in the top ten. The material was CD8+ T cells sorted from blood, obtained at week 4, from a patient treated with tofacitinib. The receptors shown here come from a human donor with alopecia areata. Both conserved end residues are trimmed from each CDR3. The order of the fields is J gene, V gene, CDR3 protein.

>TRBJ2-7|TRBV7-9
ASSPYGGPLYEQY
>TRBJ2-3|TRBV11-2
ASSSPPRLMPDTQY
>TRBJ2-2|TRBV7-8
ASSSRLDNTGELF
>TRBJ2-3|TRBV29-1
SGNEGPTDTQY
>TRBJ2-1|TRBV5-5
ASSLRGGASVHNEQF
>TRBJ1-4|TRBV9
ASSVGGQINEKLF
>TRBJ2-7|TRBV11-3
ASSLETGGLAYEQY
>TRBJ2-7|TRBV29-1
SVDGGADEQY
>TRBJ2-1|TRBV4-3
ASSQSWQGWGNEQF
>TRBJ2-5|TRBV14
ASSQDLGTSGLVTQY
>TRBJ2-2|TRBV11-2
ASSLGQRNTGELF
>TRBJ1-5|TRBV6-1
ASSEPGGSNQPQH
>TRBJ1-2|TRBV27
ASSFAGGGGYT
>TRBJ2-7|TRBV7-8
ASSLAGHNSYEQY
>TRBJ2-3|TRBV9
ASSATSGGTDMQY
>TRBJ2-5|TRBV5-4
ASSPEGVQETQY
>TRBJ2-7|TRBV30
AWSGPYYEQY
>TRBJ2-3|TRBV19
ASTPWGVARTDTQY
>TRBJ1-1|TRBV19
ASSIPTGQAF
>TRBJ1-4|TRBV5-1
ASSPGTSQPSEKLF
>TRBJ2-2|TRBV5-6
ASSQDRGTGELF
>TRBJ2-6|TRBV7-9
ASSSSGTWVSGANVLT
>TRBJ2-1|TRBV5-6
ASSLNSGGPYNEQF
>.|TRBV30
AWAGQYEQY
>TRBJ2-1|TRBV7-8
ASKTTGGSYNEQF
>TRBJ2-7|TRBV10-2
ASSPRGPQFYEQY
>TRBJ2-3|TRBV27
ASRETSTDTQY
>TRBJ2-3|TRBV18
ASSPGVGSADTQY
>TRBJ1-5|TRBV15
ATSSSGQPQH
>TRBJ1-3|TRBV7-8
ASSPGPGNTIY
>TRBJ2-7|TRBV7-9
ASSSPAGPGYEQY
>TRBJ2-5|TRBV15
ATSSSGGMKTQY
>TRBJ2-1|TRBV11-2
ASSLDNLAGGYNEQF
>TRBJ2-7|TRBV21-1
ASSKLPGQGVVDEQY
>TRBJ1-5|TRBV30
AWTTKSTGRQPQH
>TRBJ1-1|TRBV5-1
ASSLGTGNTEAF
>TRBJ2-5|TRBV7-9
ASSLALGYVQETQY
>TRBJ2-3|TRBV29-1
SATLLTGDTQY
>TRBJ2-5|TRBV9
ASSAWDGRETQY
>TRBJ1-4|TRBV4-1
ASSQDRWGNEKLF
>TRBJ1-6|TRBV28
ASRKSGFSYNSPLH
>TRBJ2-3|TRBV6-6
ASSYGTDTQY
>TRBJ2-7|TRBV4-2
ASSHPSGGPYEQY
>TRBJ2-3|TRBV15
ATSRDRTGHTDTQY
>TRBJ2-3|TRBV2
ASGEEDRGPTDTQY
>TRBJ2-2|TRBV6-4
ASSRDDNTGELF
>TRBJ2-7|TRBV7-2
ASSDHSGLAQGYEQY
>TRBJ2-1|TRBV4-1
ASSQSGNNEQF
>TRBJ2-1|TRBV27
ASSLVGQGDNEQF
>TRBJ2-5|TRBV4-1
ASSRIGPYQETQY
>TRBJ2-2|TRBV6-5
ASSYARAGELF
>TRBJ2-7|TRBV4-1
ASSQARLSSYEQY
>TRBJ1-1|TRBV7-2
ASSLWRENTEAF
>TRBJ2-1|TRBV19
ASIPRGDLYNEQF
>TRBJ1-2|TRBV4-1
ASRPRDIGEDGYT
>TRBJ2-3|TRBV25-1
ASSDDRIWGRKDTQY
>TRBJ2-7|TRBV7-9
ASSLSGYEQY
>TRBJ1-5|TRBV4-2
ASSQVEGNQPQH